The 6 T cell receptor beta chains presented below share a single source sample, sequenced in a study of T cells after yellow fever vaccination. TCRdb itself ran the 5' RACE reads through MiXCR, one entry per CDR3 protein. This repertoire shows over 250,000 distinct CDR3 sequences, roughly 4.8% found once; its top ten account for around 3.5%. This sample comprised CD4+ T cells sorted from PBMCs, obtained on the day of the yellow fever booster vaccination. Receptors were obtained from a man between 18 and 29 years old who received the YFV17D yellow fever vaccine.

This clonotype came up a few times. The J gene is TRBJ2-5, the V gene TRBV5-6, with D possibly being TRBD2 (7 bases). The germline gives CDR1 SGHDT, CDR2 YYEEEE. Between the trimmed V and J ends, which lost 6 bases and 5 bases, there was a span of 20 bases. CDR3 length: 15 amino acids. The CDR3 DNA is TGTGCCAGCACTCTCATGGGGGGGGCGCGGGAGACCCAGTACTTC. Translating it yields CASTLMGGARETQYF. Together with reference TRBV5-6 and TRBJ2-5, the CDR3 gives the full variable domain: DAGVTQSPTHLIKTRGQQVTLRCSPKSGHDTVSWYQQALGQGPQFIFQYYEEEERQRGNFPDRFSGHQFPNYSSELNVNALLLGDSALYLCASTLMGGARETQYFGPGTRLLVL.

CDR3 residues: CASSWEFGSYEQYV. The CDR3 bases are TGTGCCAGCAGCTGGGAGTTCGGATCCTACGAGCAGTACGTC. This chain connects TRBV5-5 to TRBJ2-7; D possibly corresponds to TRBD2 (5 bases). The CDR3 extends over 14 amino acids. Germline loops: CDR1 SGHKS, CDR2 YYEKEE (reference sequence). V was trimmed by 3 bases and J by 1 base, leaving 11 bases between them.

The CDR3 loop is CASSRDNNYGYTF. CDR3 DNA: TGTGCCAGCAGTAGGGACAATAACTATGGCTACACCTTC. This chain links TRBV7-2 with TRBJ1-2; maybe TRBD1 (6 bases). Germline CDR1 is SGHTA and CDR2 is FQGNSA. This CDR3 has 13 amino acids. V was trimmed by 6 bases and J by 1 base, leaving 9 bases between them.

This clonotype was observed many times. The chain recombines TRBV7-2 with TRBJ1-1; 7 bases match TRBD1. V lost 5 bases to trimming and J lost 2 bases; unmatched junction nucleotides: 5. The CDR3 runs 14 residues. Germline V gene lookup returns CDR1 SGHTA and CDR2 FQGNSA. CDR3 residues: CASSPRQGNTEAFF. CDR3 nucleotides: TGTGCCAGCAGCCCGAGACAGGGTAACACTGAAGCTTTCTTT.

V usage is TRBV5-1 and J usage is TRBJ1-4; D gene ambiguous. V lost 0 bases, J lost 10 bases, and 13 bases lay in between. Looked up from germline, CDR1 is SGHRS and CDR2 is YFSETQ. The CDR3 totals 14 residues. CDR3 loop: CASSLVEGRVKLFF. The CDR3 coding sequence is TGCGCCAGCAGCTTGGTCGAGGGAAGGGTAAAACTGTTTTTT. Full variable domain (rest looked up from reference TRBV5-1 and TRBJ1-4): KAGVTQTPRYLIKTRGQQVTLSCSPISGHRSVSWYQQTPGQGLQFLFEYFSETQRNKGNFPGRFSGRQFSNSRSEMNVSTLELGDSALYLCASSLVEGRVKLFFGSGTQLSVL.

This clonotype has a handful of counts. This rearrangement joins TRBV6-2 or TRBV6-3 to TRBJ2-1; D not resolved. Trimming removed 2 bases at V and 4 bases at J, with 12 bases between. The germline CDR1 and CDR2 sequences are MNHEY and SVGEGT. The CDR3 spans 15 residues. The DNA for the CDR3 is TGTGCCAGCAGTTACCTTCCGCTGGGATACAATGAGCAGTTCTTC. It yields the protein CASSYLPLGYNEQFF.